The rows below give T cell receptor beta chains drawn from one sample of a study of blood T cell repertoires in COVID-19. Assay: immunoSEQ multiplex PCR; the TCRdb copy retains only in-frame clones and omits some. The table shows approximately 93,000 clones, with roughly 89% occurring only once. Sequencing was performed on peripheral blood. The receptors were gathered from a man aged 50-60 years with active or convalescent COVID-19. Both conserved end residues are part of each CDR3. Each record gives: D gene, clone size, J gene, V gene, CDR3 DNA, CDR3 protein. The D gene is left open where the match is weak. Only some rows state a clone size, as once, few, many or a class for expanded clones.

d_gene: TRBD1; abundance: few; j_gene: TRBJ1-2; v_gene: TRBV6-5; CDR3nt: TGTGCCAGCAGTTACGGGACAGGGGTGAACTATGGCTACACCTTC; CDR3aa: CASSYGTGVNYGYTF
d_gene: TRBD1; abundance: NA; j_gene: TRBJ2-1; v_gene: TRBV6-1; CDR3nt: TGTGCCAGCAGTGAAGCGGCCGGACAGGCCTACAATGAGCAGTTCTTC; CDR3aa: CASSEAAGQAYNEQFF
d_gene: TRBD2; abundance: NA; j_gene: TRBJ2-3; v_gene: TRBV6-2/TRBV6-3; CDR3nt: TGTGCCAGCAGTTTACCTAGCGGGCAATCGACAGATACGCAGTATTTT; CDR3aa: CASSLPSGQSTDTQYF
d_gene: TRBD2; abundance: NA; j_gene: TRBJ2-7; v_gene: TRBV4-1; CDR3nt: TGCGCCAGCAGCCCGGGACTAGCGGAACCTTACGAGCAGTACTTC; CDR3aa: CASSPGLAEPYEQYF
d_gene: NA; abundance: NA; j_gene: TRBJ2-2; v_gene: TRBV25-1; CDR3nt: TGTGCCAGCAGTGATTACGAGTCCGGGGAGCTGTTTTTT; CDR3aa: CASSDYESGELFF
d_gene: TRBD1; abundance: NA; j_gene: TRBJ1-4; v_gene: TRBV5-1; CDR3nt: TGCGCCAGCAGCGACCGTTCGGGACAGAGTAATGAAAAACTGTTTTTT; CDR3aa: CASSDRSGQSNEKLFF
d_gene: NA; abundance: NA; j_gene: TRBJ2-1; v_gene: TRBV28; CDR3nt: TGTGCCAGCAGTTTTCCTAGCGCAGGAATCTCCTACAATGAGCAGTTCTTC; CDR3aa: CASSFPSAGISYNEQFF
d_gene: TRBD1; abundance: NA; j_gene: TRBJ2-2; v_gene: TRBV6-5; CDR3nt: TGTGCCAGCAGCAGGGGACAGGGTGGCGCCGGGGAGCTGTTTTTT; CDR3aa: CASSRGQGGAGELFF
d_gene: NA; abundance: NA; j_gene: TRBJ1-6; v_gene: TRBV11-2; CDR3nt: TGTGCCAGCAGTTCATCGGGAAATTCACCCCTCCACTTT; CDR3aa: CASSSSGNSPLHF
d_gene: TRBD1; abundance: NA; j_gene: TRBJ1-2; v_gene: TRBV2; CDR3nt: TGTGCCAGCAGCAAGCCTGGACAGGGTACCTATGGCTACACCTTC; CDR3aa: CASSKPGQGTYGYTF
d_gene: NA; abundance: few; j_gene: TRBJ1-4; v_gene: TRBV30; CDR3nt: TGTGCCTGGAAAATAGGCCGCGGGATAGAAAAACTGTTTTTT; CDR3aa: CAWKIGRGIEKLFF
d_gene: NA; abundance: NA; j_gene: TRBJ1-1; v_gene: TRBV12-3/TRBV12-4; CDR3nt: TGTGCCAGCAGCTGGACACTGAACACTGAAGCTTTCTTT; CDR3aa: CASSWTLNTEAFF
d_gene: TRBD1; abundance: NA; j_gene: TRBJ1-4; v_gene: TRBV9; CDR3nt: TGTGCCAGCAGCGTAGGACAGGGAACAAATGAAAAACTGTTTTTT; CDR3aa: CASSVGQGTNEKLFF
d_gene: NA; abundance: NA; j_gene: TRBJ1-1; v_gene: TRBV6-5; CDR3nt: TGTGCCAGCGGTCCGGTCATGAACACTGAAGCTTTCTTT; CDR3aa: CASGPVMNTEAFF
d_gene: NA; abundance: NA; j_gene: TRBJ2-5; v_gene: TRBV27; CDR3nt: TGTGCCAGCAGTCCGTACCAAGAGACCCAGTACTTC; CDR3aa: CASSPYQETQYF
d_gene: NA; abundance: NA; j_gene: TRBJ2-3; v_gene: TRBV7-2; CDR3nt: TGTGCCAGCAGCTTAGGGTTAGCAAGCTCCACAGATACGCAGTATTTT; CDR3aa: CASSLGLASSTDTQYF
d_gene: TRBD2; abundance: NA; j_gene: TRBJ2-3; v_gene: TRBV7-2; CDR3nt: TGTGCCAGCAGCTCCACTAGCGGGGGCATCACAGATACGCAGTATTTT; CDR3aa: CASSSTSGGITDTQYF
d_gene: TRBD2; abundance: once; j_gene: TRBJ2-3; v_gene: TRBV5-4; CDR3nt: TGTGCCAGCAGCCTAGGGGCTGGCGGGGGGGCAACAGATACGCAGTATTTT; CDR3aa: CASSLGAGGGATDTQYF
d_gene: TRBD2; abundance: NA; j_gene: TRBJ2-1; v_gene: TRBV6-5; CDR3nt: TGTGCCAGCAGTAGAAGGAGGGAGGGCGTGAATGAGCAGTTCTTC; CDR3aa: CASSRRREGVNEQFF
d_gene: NA; abundance: NA; j_gene: TRBJ1-1; v_gene: TRBV3-1/TRBV3-2; CDR3nt: TGTGCCAGCAGCCAAGTTCGGGAGGGTGGAGCTTTCTTT; CDR3aa: CASSQVREGGAFF
d_gene: TRBD1; abundance: NA; j_gene: TRBJ2-7; v_gene: TRBV18; CDR3nt: TGTGCCAGCTCACCAGGACAGGGGAACTACGAGCAGTACTTC; CDR3aa: CASSPGQGNYEQYF
d_gene: NA; abundance: NA; j_gene: TRBJ2-7; v_gene: TRBV7-9; CDR3nt: TGTGCCAGCAGCTTAGGGATAGCGGACCCTCTCGAGCAGTACTTC; CDR3aa: CASSLGIADPLEQYF
d_gene: NA; abundance: NA; j_gene: TRBJ2-2; v_gene: TRBV24-1; CDR3nt: TGTGCCACCAGTGATCAACTAGGAGGGGCCACCGGGGAGCTGTTTTTT; CDR3aa: CATSDQLGGATGELFF
d_gene: NA; abundance: NA; j_gene: TRBJ1-4; v_gene: TRBV5-5; CDR3nt: TGTGCCAGCAGCTTGGACCAGGGGGAAAAACTGTTTTTT; CDR3aa: CASSLDQGEKLFF
d_gene: NA; abundance: NA; j_gene: TRBJ1-2; v_gene: TRBV3-1/TRBV3-2; CDR3nt: TGTGCCAGCAGCGATACGGGAAGCCTCTACACCTTC; CDR3aa: CASSDTGSLYTF
d_gene: TRBD2; abundance: NA; j_gene: TRBJ2-3; v_gene: TRBV5-5; CDR3nt: TGTGCCAGCAGCTTGGGGAGTGGTGGACTAGCGGGCACAGATACGCAGTATTTT; CDR3aa: CASSLGSGGLAGTDTQYF
d_gene: TRBD2; abundance: NA; j_gene: TRBJ2-1; v_gene: TRBV7-2; CDR3nt: TGTGCCAGCAGCTTATTTACTAGCGGGAGTAATGAGCAGTTCTTC; CDR3aa: CASSLFTSGSNEQFF
d_gene: TRBD2; abundance: once; j_gene: TRBJ2-7; v_gene: TRBV3-1/TRBV3-2; CDR3nt: TGTGCCAGCAGCCATGGCGGGAGCTACGAGCAGTACTTC; CDR3aa: CASSHGGSYEQYF
d_gene: TRBD2; abundance: NA; j_gene: TRBJ2-1; v_gene: TRBV6-1; CDR3nt: TGTGCCAGCAGTGAAAGGTCTAGCGGGACGATAGAGCAGTTCTTC; CDR3aa: CASSERSSGTIEQFF
d_gene: NA; abundance: NA; j_gene: TRBJ2-5; v_gene: TRBV2; CDR3nt: TGTGCCAGTGCGCTAGCTAGACAAGAGACCCAGTACTTC; CDR3aa: CASALARQETQYF
d_gene: NA; abundance: NA; j_gene: TRBJ1-1; v_gene: TRBV7-6; CDR3nt: TGTGCCAGCAGCGGGGAGCTTTGGGTCACTGAAGCTTTCTTT; CDR3aa: CASSGELWVTEAFF
d_gene: NA; abundance: NA; j_gene: TRBJ1-5; v_gene: TRBV27; CDR3nt: TGTGCCAGCAGTTTATCATGGCGGACGGGGGTTTGGCCCCAGCATTTT; CDR3aa: CASSLSWRTGVWPQHF
d_gene: NA; abundance: medium-sized; j_gene: TRBJ2-4; v_gene: TRBV5-8; CDR3nt: TGTGCCAGCAGCGTCCGTACGGGCAGGGATGAAAACATTCAGTACTTC; CDR3aa: CASSVRTGRDENIQYF
d_gene: TRBD1; abundance: NA; j_gene: TRBJ1-6; v_gene: TRBV9; CDR3nt: TGTGCCAGCAGCGCCAAGGGGGGACAGGGTAATTCACCCCTCCACTTT; CDR3aa: CASSAKGGQGNSPLHF
d_gene: TRBD1; abundance: NA; j_gene: TRBJ2-7; v_gene: TRBV24-1; CDR3nt: TGTGCCACCTCGACAGGGCCGCCCTCCTACGAGCAGTACTTC; CDR3aa: CATSTGPPSYEQYF
d_gene: NA; abundance: NA; j_gene: TRBJ1-2; v_gene: TRBV18; CDR3nt: TGTGCCAGCTCCTCAGGGGATGGCTACACCTTC; CDR3aa: CASSSGDGYTF
d_gene: NA; abundance: few; j_gene: TRBJ1-2; v_gene: TRBV7-2; CDR3nt: TGTGCCAGCACCCTCACCAGGGGTGGCTACACCTTC; CDR3aa: CASTLTRGGYTF
d_gene: NA; abundance: NA; j_gene: TRBJ2-3; v_gene: TRBV12-3/TRBV12-4; CDR3nt: TGTGCCAGCTCCCTTCGGGAAACAGATACGCAGTATTTT; CDR3aa: CASSLRETDTQYF
d_gene: NA; abundance: NA; j_gene: TRBJ1-4; v_gene: TRBV6-6; CDR3nt: TGTGCCAGCAGTTACCGGACAGATAATGAAAAACTGTTTTTT; CDR3aa: CASSYRTDNEKLFF